Shown below are 5 T cell receptor beta chains from a single sample sequenced in a study of CXCR3-negative and CXCR3-positive naive CD8 T cells. UMI-labeled 5' RACE TRB cDNA libraries were prepared from the cells. No DNA is given; TCRdb re-called the 5' RACE reads and lists each CDR3 protein once. There are 4,500 to 7,000 distinct CDR3 sequences in the sample, with approximately 1.2% held by the top ten. The specimen sequenced was naive CXCR3- CD8+ T cells from blood. Documented subset: CD45RO-CCR7+CD27+CD95- naive CD8+ T cells lacking CXCR3 (TNR3-). The receptors here all came from a human donor in good health. Some clones in this sample may be carry-over from other donors' samples.

This clonotype is identified as medium-sized from frequency. V is TRBV28 and J is TRBJ2-1; TCRdb designates TRBD2, a call that cannot be tested without DNA. Per the germline V gene, CDR1 is MDHEN and CDR2 is SYDVKM. This CDR3 spans 20 amino acids. The CDR3 spells CASSLPPGTSGRPRNNEQFF.

This clonotype is medium-sized by frequency. The chain employs TRBV29-1 and TRBJ2-7; TCRdb's D call, TRBD1, is unchecked because there is no DNA. CDR1 SQVTM and CDR2 ANQGSEA come from the germline V gene. The CDR3 has 16 amino acids. CDR3 sequence: CSVETYRAGGSYEQYF.

Frequency places this clonotype as medium-sized. The V gene is TRBV29-1, the J gene TRBJ2-1; TCRdb's D call of TRBD2 is untestable without DNA. The CDR3 covers 18 residues. Germline V gene data show CDR1 as SQVTM and CDR2 as ANQGSEA. The CDR3 sequence: CSVQGLAGRTLYYNEQFF.

This clonotype is medium-sized by frequency. The rearrangement joins TRBV15 to TRBJ2-1. Germline CDR1 is LNHNV and CDR2 is YYDKDF (reference sequence). The length of the CDR3 is 12 residues. CDR3: CATRRRYNEQFF.

The rearrangement links TRBV11-3 to TRBJ1-5; TCRdb names TRBD1, which stays unverified in the absence of DNA. The CDR3 loop spans 13 amino acids. Germline V CDR1 and CDR2: SGHNT, YENEEA. The chain's CDR3 is CASRKQGYQPQHF.